The 16 T cell receptor beta chains reported below all come from one sample, sequenced in a study of CD8 T cells in Susac syndrome. The authors reverse transcribed roughly 0.5 to 1 ug RNA with random hexamers. Each CDR3 protein gets one entry after TCRdb re-called the immunoSEQ multiplex PCR reads with MiXCR. The data hold about 300,000 distinct CDR3 sequences, with about nine tenths observed a single time. Sequencing input: CD8+ T cells from PBMCs. The source of these receptors is a human donor with multiple sclerosis.

This clonotype was seen a few times. V and J are TRBV5-6 and TRBJ2-7, with D perhaps TRBD1 (5 bases). V was cut by 4 bases and J by 0 bases, with 8 bases left in between. The CDR3 extends over 13 amino acids. Germline lookup yields CDR1 SGHDT and CDR2 YYEEEE. CDR3 nucleotide sequence: TGTGCCAGCAGCCAGGGTGTCTCCTACGAGCAGTACTTC. This translates into CASSQGVSYEQYF.

This rearrangement joins TRBV27 to TRBJ2-5, with D uncertain. The J call is uncertain, as TRBJ2-1 better fits the DNA end. CDR1 MNHEY and CDR2 SMNVEV come from the germline V gene (reference sequence). The CDR3 has 14 residues. The CDR3 DNA sequence: TGTGCCAGCAGTCCCCCGATCCCCCCGCCGGGCCAGTTCTTC. Encoded protein: CASSPPIPPPGQFF.

This clonotype showed up just once. The rearrangement uses TRBV27 and TRBJ2-3; a possible D gene is TRBD1 (5 bases). CDR1 is MNHEY, CDR2 SMNVEV, per germline (reference sequence). V dropped 7 bases and J dropped 5 bases, with 22 bases sitting between them. The CDR3 consists of 16 residues. This chain's CDR3 is CASTQGAPGSGDTQYF. In DNA, the CDR3 is TGTGCCAGCACCCAAGGGGCCCCCGGGTCTGGAGATACGCAGTATTTT.

The chain has TRBV15 and TRBJ1-5; no firm D call. Germline V gene lookup returns CDR1 LNHNV and CDR2 YYDKDF (reference sequence). This CDR3 has 18 amino acids. The ends were cut back, 3 bases at V and 3 bases at J, with 21 bases in the middle. Here the CDR3 reads CATSSKVEFGRLNQPQHF. In DNA form, the CDR3 reads TGTGCCACCAGCAGCAAGGTTGAATTCGGCAGGCTCAATCAGCCCCAGCATTTT. The complete variable domain, with remaining parts taken from reference TRBV15 and TRBJ1-5, reads DAMVIQNPRYQVTQFGKPVTLSCSQTLNHNVMYWYQQKSSQAPKLLFHYYDKDFNNEADTPDNFQSRRPNTSFCFLDIRSPGLGDTAMYLCATSSKVEFGRLNQPQHFGDGTRLSIL.

This clonotype was recorded a few times. The V gene is TRBV7-2, the J gene TRBJ2-6; D ambiguous. The CDR3 is 15 amino acids. Germline CDR1 and CDR2: SGHTA and FQGNSA. Trimming took off 0 bases at V and 1 base at J, with 4 bases between the two ends. In DNA form, the CDR3 reads TGTGCCAGCAGCTTAGCGGCATCTGGGGCCAACGTCCTGACTTTC. This encodes CASSLAASGANVLTF.

This clonotype was detected once. The rearrangement uses TRBV12-3 or TRBV12-4 and TRBJ1-5; D unclear. The CDR3 spans 17 residues. Trimming cost V 4 bases and J 1 base, with 17 bases left between them. The CDR3 here is CASSSGRREGSNQPQHF. Written as DNA, the CDR3 is TGTGCCAGCAGTTCCGGACGGAGGGAGGGAAGCAATCAGCCCCAGCATTTT.

This chain connects TRBV27 to TRBJ2-3; 8 bases are a match to TRBD2. CDR3 length: 14 amino acids. Trimming cost V 5 bases and J 4 bases; bases outside gene matches: 5. From germline, CDR1 is MNHEY and CDR2 SMNVEV (reference sequence). CDR3 sequence (DNA): TGTGCCAGCAGTCCCGGACTAGCCCCAGATACGCAGTATTTT. Its translation: CASSPGLAPDTQYF.

V usage is TRBV19 and J usage is TRBJ1-1, with 8 bases aligning to TRBD1. The CDR3 runs 15 residues. CDR1 and CDR2 (germline): LNHDA, SQIVND (reference sequence). V trimming: 5 bases; J trimming: 3 bases; junction bases outside the gene matches: 8. CDR3 amino acids: CASSPGQGTYTEAFF. The CDR3 nucleotides are TGTGCCAGTAGTCCCGGACAGGGTACGTACACTGAAGCTTTCTTT. Full variable domain (remainder filled in from reference TRBV19 and TRBJ1-1): DGGITQSPKYLFRKEGQNVTLSCEQNLNHDAMYWYRQDPGQGLRLIYYSQIVNDFQKGDIAEGYSVSREKKESFPLTVTSAQKNPTAFYLCASSPGQGTYTEAFFGQGTRLTVV.

The gene calls are TRBV29-1 and TRBJ2-3; tentatively, D is TRBD2 (5 bases). Germline V CDR1 and CDR2: SQVTM, ANQGSEA. The CDR3 loop spans 14 amino acids. V was shortened by 3 bases and J by 1 base, with 11 bases between the two germline ends. The CDR3, as DNA: TGCAGCGTTGATTCTAGCTCCCGCACAGATACGCAGTATTTT. Translation: CSVDSSSRTDTQYF.

The V call is TRBV20-1, the J call TRBJ1-6; no firm D call. V lost 2 bases and J 4 bases, leaving 15 bases between the germline ends. This CDR3 region has 16 residues. Germline V gene data show CDR1 as DFQATT and CDR2 as SNEGSKA (reference sequence). CDR3 region: CSARHPAGVYNSPLHF. The CDR3 DNA is TGCAGTGCTAGACATCCCGCCGGGGTGTATAATTCACCCCTCCACTTT.

Here the CDR3 DNA reads TGTGCCAGCAGCTTGGGGGAGTGGGTCTACGAGCAGTACTTC. Its protein product is CASSLGEWVYEQYF. The J gene is TRBJ2-7, the V gene TRBV13, with D perhaps being TRBD1 or TRBD2 (5 bases each). Trimming shortened V by 3 bases and J by 3 bases, and 12 bases separated the two germline ends. Per germline, CDR1 PRHDT and CDR2 FYEKMQ (reference sequence). The CDR3 spans 14 residues.

This chain links TRBV27 with TRBJ2-4; D uncertain. Trimming took 3 bases from V and 7 from J, leaving 10 bases between them. The length of the CDR3 is 13 residues. Germline loops: CDR1 MNHEY, CDR2 SMNVEV (reference sequence). CDR3 protein: CASSFQFGNIQYF. CDR3 in DNA: TGTGCCAGCAGTTTTCAATTTGGTAACATTCAGTACTTC.

The V gene is TRBV20-1, the J gene TRBJ2-7; 11 bases are shared with TRBD1. This CDR3 has 18 amino acids. Trimming took 3 bases from V and 0 from J; bases not matched to a gene: 13. The germline V gene encodes CDR1 DFQATT and CDR2 SNEGSKA (reference sequence). CDR3 coding DNA: TGCAGTGCTAGGGGGACGGACAGGGGGCCCTTCTCCTCCTACGAGCAGTACTTC. Its protein is CSARGTDRGPFSSYEQYF.

This chain links TRBV7-9 with TRBJ1-1; D is perhaps TRBD1 (5 bases). Germline CDR1 SEHNR, CDR2 FQNEAQ (reference sequence). The CDR3 extends over 14 amino acids. V dropped 1 base and J dropped 4 bases, with 10 bases sitting between them. CDR3 DNA: TGTGCCAGCAGCTTAGTTCGGGGACGCACTGAAGCTTTCTTT. It codes for CASSLVRGRTEAFF.

The chain couples TRBV4-1 to TRBJ2-1, with 11 bases lining up with TRBD2. The CDR3 contains 15 residues. CDR1 MGHRA and CDR2 YSYEKL come from the germline V gene. The trim removed 1 base at V and 6 bases at J, leaving 2 bases unmatched. The CDR3 reads CASSQATSGGNEQFF. The CDR3 DNA is TGCGCCAGCAGCCAAGCCACTAGCGGGGGCAATGAGCAGTTCTTC.

This chain joins TRBV4-3 and TRBJ2-1; D remains ambiguous. The CDR3 runs 13 residues. The V gene lost 2 bases and the J gene lost 4 bases, with 6 bases spanning the gap. Looked up from germline, CDR1 is LGHNA and CDR2 is YSLEER. CDR3 bases: TGCGCCAGCAGCCAAAAGGATTACAATGAGCAGTTCTTC. It encodes CASSQKDYNEQFF.